The next 14 T cell receptor beta chains were all read from a single sample in a study of Ad26.COV2.S vaccination and SARS-CoV-2 variants. Treatment reported: 19 received Ad26.COV2.S at low or high dose, single or two shots; 5 received placebo; per-sample allocation not given. Samples analyzed were those drawn on day 63 after the first vaccine or placebo injection. The assay was immunoSEQ multiplex PCR, and TCRdb's table has in-frame clones only and misses some. The sample carries some 330,000 clones, about 90% recorded once. Sequencing used peripheral blood, obtained in a trial of Ad26.COV2.S vaccine versus placebo. These receptors came from a person aged 18-60 years who received the Ad26.COV2.S COVID-19 vaccine or a placebo.

The V and J genes are TRBV5-1 and TRBJ2-5; D perhaps matches TRBD1 (5 bases). V dropped 7 bases and J dropped 5 bases, with 21 bases sitting between them. The germline V gene encodes CDR1 SGHRS and CDR2 YFSETQ. CDR3 size: 15 residues. This chain's CDR3 is CASSASSTDEETQYF. CDR3 bases: TGCGCCAGCTCAGCTTCGTCGACAGATGAGGAGACCCAGTACTTC.

This clone showed up just a few times. The CDR3 loop is CASSPSTGTSGAFF. The DNA of the CDR3 is TGTGCCAGCAGCCCATCTACCGGGACTAGTGGTGCTTTCTTT. V gene TRBV11-2 combines with J gene TRBJ1-1, with a weak D call TRBD1 (5 bases). Germline CDR1 SGHAT, CDR2 FQNNGV. V gave up 5 bases and J gave up 11 bases, with 21 bases separating them. The CDR3 has 14 amino acids. The entire variable domain, with the rest obtained from reference TRBV11-2 and TRBJ1-1, is as follows: EAGVAQSPRYKIIEKRQSVAFWCNPISGHATLYWYQQILGQGPKLLIQFQNNGVVDDSQLPKDRFSAERLKGVDSTLKIQPAKLEDSAVYLCASSPSTGTSGAFFGQGTRLTVV.

This chain links TRBV7-9 with TRBJ2-3; 11 bases align to TRBD2. V lost 0 bases and J lost 2; bases outside the gene matches: 4. CDR1 and CDR2 (germline): SEHNR, FQNEAQ (reference sequence). The length of the CDR3 is 17 residues. This CDR3 reads CASSLALAGGYTDTQYF. CDR3 nucleotides: TGTGCCAGCAGCTTAGCTCTAGCGGGGGGATACACAGATACGCAGTATTTT.

The chain uses TRBV25-1 and TRBJ1-1; D call uncertain. There are 14 residues in the CDR3. CDR1 is MGHDK, CDR2 SYGVNS, per germline. V shed 1 base and J shed 8 bases, with 14 bases lying between them. In DNA, the CDR3 is TGTGCCAGCAGTGAATCCACACCACGAGGCGAAGCTTTCTTT. It codes for CASSESTPRGEAFF.

This sequence joins TRBV29-1 and TRBJ2-1, with no clear D. The germline V and J ends were trimmed by 8 bases and 6 bases, with 17 bases remaining between them. Germline CDR1 and CDR2: SQVTM and ANQGSEA. The CDR3 is 13 amino acids. The DNA of the CDR3 is TGCAGCCCACGTATAATTCAAACCAATGAGCAGTTCTTC. This translates into CSPRIIQTNEQFF.

This rearrangement joins TRBV9 to TRBJ1-4; tentatively, D is TRBD1 (6 bases). The germline V gene has CDR1 SGDLS and CDR2 YYNGEE. The CDR3 length is 15 residues. V dropped 0 bases and J dropped 1 base, with 7 bases sitting between them. The CDR3 reads CASSVGGGTNEKLFF. Here the CDR3 DNA reads TGTGCCAGCAGCGTAGGAGGGGGAACTAATGAAAAACTGTTTTTT.

This rearrangement joins TRBV9 to TRBJ2-2, with 11 bases that match TRBD2. The CDR3 sequence is 18 residues long. Trimming cost V 0 bases and J 9 bases; bases outside gene matches: 13. Germline V gene lookup returns CDR1 SGDLS and CDR2 YYNGEE. The chain's CDR3 is CASSVATMGSGGARELFF. For the CDR3, the DNA is TGTGCCAGCAGCGTAGCTACGATGGGTAGCGGGGGGGCCCGGGAGCTGTTTTTT.

The chain recombines TRBV4-3 with TRBJ1-2, with unresolved D. The ends were cut back, 4 bases at V and 1 base at J, with 13 bases in the middle. The CDR3 is 15 residues long. Germline CDR1 reads LGHNA; CDR2 reads YSLEER. CDR3 loop: CASSLGPQINYGYTF. DNA for the CDR3: TGCGCCAGCAGCCTAGGACCCCAGATTAACTATGGCTACACCTTC.

For the CDR3, the DNA is TGTGCCAGCAGTCCCCGGGGGTCCCGGGCTGGCTACACCTTC. It encodes CASSPRGSRAGYTF. This rearrangement joins TRBV2 to TRBJ1-2; D might be TRBD1 (5 bases). Germline loops: CDR1 SNHLY, CDR2 FYNNEI. Between the trimmed V and J ends, which lost 5 bases and 7 bases, there was a span of 17 bases. The CDR3 is 14 residues long.

CDR3 protein: CASSYGLAGATGELFF. CDR3 nucleotides: TGTGCCAGCAGTTATGGACTAGCGGGAGCCACCGGGGAGCTGTTTTTT. The chain uses TRBV6-5 and TRBJ2-2; the match to TRBD2 covers 13 bases. The CDR3 sequence is 16 residues long. The V gene's germline CDR1 is MNHEY and CDR2 SVGAGI. The V segment lost 3 bases and the J segment 4 bases; nucleotides outside the gene matches: 2.

The chain combines TRBV11-2 with TRBJ2-2, with D possibly being TRBD2 (7 bases). Per the germline V gene, CDR1 is SGHAT and CDR2 is FQNNGV. The CDR3 runs 18 residues. Trimming shortened V by 5 bases and J by 3 bases, and 22 bases separated the two germline ends. The CDR3 here is CASSLNIPTGGDTGELFF. Written as DNA, the CDR3 is TGTGCCAGCAGCCTCAACATCCCGACGGGGGGCGACACCGGGGAGCTGTTTTTT.

This chain uses TRBV5-1 with TRBJ1-2; 8 positions match TRBD1. Germline V CDR1 and CDR2: SGHRS, YFSETQ. The CDR3 runs 14 residues. V lost 4 bases, J lost 3 bases, and 5 bases stayed unmatched. This chain's CDR3 is CASSSGGQDYGYTF. The CDR3, as DNA: TGCGCCAGCAGCAGCGGGGGACAGGACTATGGCTACACCTTC.

The chain carries TRBV3-1 (or the pseudogene TRBV3-2) and TRBJ2-7, with 8 bases aligning to TRBD2. CDR3 size: 18 residues. The trim removed 2 bases at V and 0 bases at J, leaving 12 bases unmatched. Germline V gene sequence: CDR1 LGHDT, CDR2 YNNKEL (reference sequence). The CDR3 sequence: CASSQHAPLAGASYEQYV. The DNA of the CDR3 is TGTGCCAGCAGCCAACACGCCCCTCTAGCGGGCGCCTCCTACGAGCAGTACGTC.

This clone was counted only a few times. CDR3 loop: CATSPYRESNTEAFF. The CDR3 DNA reads TGTGCCACCAGCCCTTACAGGGAGTCGAACACTGAAGCTTTCTTT. The chain couples TRBV15 to TRBJ1-1; tentatively, D is TRBD1 (6 bases). The CDR3 is 15 amino acids. V was pared by 5 bases and J by 1 base, with 14 bases between. CDR1 is LNHNV and CDR2 is YYDKDF in the germline V gene (reference sequence).